Below are 3 T cell receptor beta chains sequenced from a single sample in a study of cytomegalovirus exposure and HLA in healthy donors. This table comes from immunoSEQ multiplex PCR, and its TCRdb copy is limited to in-frame clones, with some not included. The table lists about 74,000 clones, approximately 95% of them singletons, with roughly 1.6% in the top ten. Sequencing input: PBMCs. The receptor source for this set is a man younger than 30 in good health and CMV-seropositive.

This CDR3 reads CASSVAEWHGYTF. Here the CDR3 DNA reads TGTGCCAGCAGCGTAGCGGAGTGGCATGGCTACACCTTC. This chain connects TRBV9 to TRBJ1-2; D gene ambiguous. V shed 0 bases and J shed 6 bases, with 9 bases lying between them. Germline CDR1 SGDLS, CDR2 YYNGEE. This CDR3 has 13 amino acids.

The chain is built from TRBV5-6 and TRBJ2-5, with 10 bases that match TRBD2. With 0 bases clipped from V and 5 bases from J, the junction kept 4 bases outside the gene matches. CDR3 length: 15 amino acids. Germline V gene sequence: CDR1 SGHDT, CDR2 YYEEEE. CDR3 residues: CASSLGLAGAETQYF. The CDR3 bases are TGTGCCAGCAGCTTGGGGCTAGCGGGAGCGGAGACCCAGTACTTC.

The rearrangement joins TRBV19 to TRBJ2-7; 14 nucleotides line up with TRBD2. After removal of 10 bases from V and 3 bases from J, the junction contained 2 bases not matched to a gene. CDR1 is LNHDA, CDR2 SQIVND, per germline (reference sequence). The CDR3 loop spans 13 amino acids. CDR3 in DNA: TGTGCCACAGGACTAGCGGGGGGCTACGAGCAGTACTTC. Amino acids: CATGLAGGYEQYF.